This TCR beta chain originates from a study of OX40 agonist ivuxolimab in advanced cancers. Overall study context: Past anti-PD-1, anti-PD-L1 or anti-CTLA-4 therapy was accepted, and around 40% had received some.

Findings and limits, study-wide: Antigen specificity remained undetermined for the expanded peripheral T cells. Normalized T-cell clonal expansion was also low in a subset of nonresponders.

The CDR3 is made up of 14 amino acids. Germline V CDR1 and CDR2: LGHNT, FRNRAP. Trimming removed 5 bases from V and 7 bases from J; junction bases left unmatched: 8. As for this clone: Its antigen remains unknown.

Assay: immunoSEQ multiplex PCR; the TCRdb copy retains only in-frame clones and omits some. Here the sample spans approximately 44,000 clones, roughly nine tenths being singletons. This clonotype was sampled from an adult with an advanced solid tumor such as melanoma, head and neck, liver or kidney cancer. The genes are TRBV12-5 and TRBJ2-1, with 7 bases matching TRBD2. Here the sequenced sample was CD4+ or CD8+ T cells sorted from blood, taken in a trial of the OX40 agonist ivuxolimab. CDR3 sequence (DNA): TGTGCTAGTGGTCACGGACTAGGTCGGAATGAGCAGTTCTTC. Its protein is CASGHGLGRNEQFF. Complete variable domain (other parts from reference TRBV12-5 and TRBJ2-1): DARVTQTPRHKVTEMGQEVTMRCQPILGHNTVFWYRQTMMQGLELLAYFRNRAPLDDSGMPKDRFSAEMPDATLATLKIQPSEPRDSAVYFCASGHGLGRNEQFFGPGTRLTVL.